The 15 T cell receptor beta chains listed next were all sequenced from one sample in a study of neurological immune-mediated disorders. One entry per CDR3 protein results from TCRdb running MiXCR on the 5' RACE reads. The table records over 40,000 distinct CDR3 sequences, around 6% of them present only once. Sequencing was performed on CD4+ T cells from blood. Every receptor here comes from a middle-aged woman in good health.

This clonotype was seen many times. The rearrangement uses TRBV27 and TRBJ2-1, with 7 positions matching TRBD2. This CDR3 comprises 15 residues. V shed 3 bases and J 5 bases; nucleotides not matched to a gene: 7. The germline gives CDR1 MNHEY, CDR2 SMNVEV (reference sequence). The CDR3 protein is CASSFEAGVNNEQFF. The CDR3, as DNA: TGTGCCAGCAGTTTTGAGGCGGGGGTTAACAATGAGCAGTTCTTC.

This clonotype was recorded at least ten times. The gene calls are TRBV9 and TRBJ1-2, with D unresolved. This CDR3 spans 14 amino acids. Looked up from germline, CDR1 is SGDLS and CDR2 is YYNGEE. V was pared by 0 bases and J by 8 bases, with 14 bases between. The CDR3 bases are TGTGCCAGCAGCGTAGCAATACAGAATGGAGGCTACACCTTC. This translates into CASSVAIQNGGYTF.

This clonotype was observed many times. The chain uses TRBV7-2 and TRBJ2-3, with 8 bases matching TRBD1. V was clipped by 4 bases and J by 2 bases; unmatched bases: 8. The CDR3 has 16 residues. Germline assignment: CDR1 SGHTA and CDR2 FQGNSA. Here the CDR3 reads CASSSGQGLYTDTQYF. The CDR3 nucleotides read TGTGCCAGCAGCTCAGGACAGGGACTTTACACAGATACGCAGTATTTT.

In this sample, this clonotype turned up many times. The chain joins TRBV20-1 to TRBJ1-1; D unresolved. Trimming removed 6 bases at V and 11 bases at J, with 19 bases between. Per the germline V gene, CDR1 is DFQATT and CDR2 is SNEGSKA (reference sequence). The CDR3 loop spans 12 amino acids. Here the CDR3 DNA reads TGCAGTGCGCCAGCCGTCGGCTTGGGGGCTTTCTTT. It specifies CSAPAVGLGAFF.

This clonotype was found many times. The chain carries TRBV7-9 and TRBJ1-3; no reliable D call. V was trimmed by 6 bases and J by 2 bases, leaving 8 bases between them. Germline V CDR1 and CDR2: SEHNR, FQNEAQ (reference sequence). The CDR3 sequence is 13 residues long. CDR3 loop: CASREVAGNTIYF. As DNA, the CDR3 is TGTGCCAGCAGGGAGGTGGCTGGAAACACCATATATTTT.

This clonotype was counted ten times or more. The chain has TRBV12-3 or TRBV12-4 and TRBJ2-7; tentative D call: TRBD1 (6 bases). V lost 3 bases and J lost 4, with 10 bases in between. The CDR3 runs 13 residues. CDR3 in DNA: TGTGCCAGCAGTTTGAACAGGGATTACGAGCAGTACTTC. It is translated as CASSLNRDYEQYF.

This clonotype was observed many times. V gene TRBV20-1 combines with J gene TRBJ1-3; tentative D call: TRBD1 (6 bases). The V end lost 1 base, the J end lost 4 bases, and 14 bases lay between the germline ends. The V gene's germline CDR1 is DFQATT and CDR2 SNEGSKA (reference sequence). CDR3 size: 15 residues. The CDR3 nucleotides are TGCAGTGCTAGAGTGGCGGGGGCGCAGGGAAACACCATATATTTT. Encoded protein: CSARVAGAQGNTIYF.

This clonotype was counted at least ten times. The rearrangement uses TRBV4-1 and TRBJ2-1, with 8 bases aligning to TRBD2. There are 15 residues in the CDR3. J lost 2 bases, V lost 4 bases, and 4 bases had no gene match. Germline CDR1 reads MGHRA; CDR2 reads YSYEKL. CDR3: CASSRTSGAYNEQFF. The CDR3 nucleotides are TGCGCCAGCAGCCGAACTAGCGGAGCCTACAATGAGCAGTTCTTC.

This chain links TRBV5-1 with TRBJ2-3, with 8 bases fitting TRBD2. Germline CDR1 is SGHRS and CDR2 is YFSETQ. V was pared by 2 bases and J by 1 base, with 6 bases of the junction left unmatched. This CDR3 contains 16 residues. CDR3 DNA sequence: TGCGCCAGCAGCTTTTCCTCGGGACTAGGCACAGATACGCAGTATTTT. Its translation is CASSFSSGLGTDTQYF.

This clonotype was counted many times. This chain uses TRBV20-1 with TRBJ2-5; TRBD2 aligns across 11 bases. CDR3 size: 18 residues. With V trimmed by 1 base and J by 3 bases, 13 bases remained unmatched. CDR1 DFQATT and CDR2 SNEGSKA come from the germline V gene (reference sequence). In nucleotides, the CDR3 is TGCAGTGCTAGAGTGTCCGTGGCCGAACTAGCGGGAGAAGAGACCCAGTACTTC. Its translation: CSARVSVAELAGEETQYF.

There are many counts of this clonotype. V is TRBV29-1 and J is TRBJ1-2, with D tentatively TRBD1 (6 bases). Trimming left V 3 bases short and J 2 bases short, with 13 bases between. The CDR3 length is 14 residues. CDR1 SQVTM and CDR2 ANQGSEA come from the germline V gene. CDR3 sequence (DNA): TGCAGCGTTGAGGGGGGGGGCGAGAACTATGGCTACACCTTC. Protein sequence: CSVEGGGENYGYTF.

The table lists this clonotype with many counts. CDR3 amino acids: CASSFRDRPNTGELFF. The CDR3 nucleotides are TGCGCCAGCAGCTTCCGGGACAGACCGAACACCGGGGAGCTGTTTTTT. This chain links TRBV5-1 with TRBJ2-2; 7 bases are a match to TRBD1. The length of the CDR3 is 16 residues. V gave up 2 bases and J gave up 0 bases; unmatched junction bases: 4. CDR1 is SGHRS and CDR2 is YFSETQ in the germline V gene.

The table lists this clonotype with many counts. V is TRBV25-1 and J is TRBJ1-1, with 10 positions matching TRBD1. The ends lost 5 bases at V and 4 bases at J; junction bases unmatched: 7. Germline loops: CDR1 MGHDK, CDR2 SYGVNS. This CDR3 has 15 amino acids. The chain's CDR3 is CASSPPGTGVTEAFF. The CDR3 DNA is TGTGCCAGCAGTCCCCCCGGGACAGGGGTCACTGAAGCTTTCTTT.

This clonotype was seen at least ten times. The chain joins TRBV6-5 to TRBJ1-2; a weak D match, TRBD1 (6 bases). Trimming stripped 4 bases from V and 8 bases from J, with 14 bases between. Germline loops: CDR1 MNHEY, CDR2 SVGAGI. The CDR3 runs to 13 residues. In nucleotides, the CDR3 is TGTGCCAGCAGTTCCTGGGGGGGGCAAGGCTACACCTTC. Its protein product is CASSSWGGQGYTF.

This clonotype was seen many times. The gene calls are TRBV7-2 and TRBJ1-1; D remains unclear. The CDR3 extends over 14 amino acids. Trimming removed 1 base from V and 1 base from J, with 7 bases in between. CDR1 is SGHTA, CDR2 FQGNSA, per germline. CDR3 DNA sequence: TGTGCCAGCAGCTTAGTCGCGGCGAACACTGAAGCTTTCTTT. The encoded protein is CASSLVAANTEAFF. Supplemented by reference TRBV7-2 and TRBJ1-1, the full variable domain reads GAGVSQSPSNKVTEKGKDVELRCDPISGHTALYWYRQSLGQGLEFLIYFQGNSAPDKSGLPSDRFSAERTGGSVSTLTIQRTQQEDSAVYLCASSLVAANTEAFFGQGTRLTVV.